This TCR beta chain was identified during a study of neoadjuvant anti-PD-1 for oral cavity cancer. General study results and limits: Pretreatment Treg/Th17 ratio correlated inversely with post-treatment tumor clonality.

Most tumor samples had 4 to 5 ug input DNA in two replicates. The table came from immunoSEQ multiplex PCR; TCRdb's copy has only in-frame clones and leaves some out. The table lists 24,000 or so clones, less than 35% of them singletons. CDR1 SGHNT and CDR2 YENEEA come from the germline V gene. Trimming pared 0 bases from V and 0 bases from J, leaving 3 bases between. The CDR3 has 14 amino acids. Time point of the sample: after neoadjuvant nivolumab, at surgical resection. With regard to this clone: Its specificity is unknown.

The chain joins TRBV11-3 to TRBJ1-3; D is undetermined. The TCR was taken from a person between 40 and 80 years old with oral cavity squamous cell carcinoma. This specimen consisted of tumor tissue, obtained after nivolumab (anti-PD-1) treatment. In DNA form, the CDR3 reads TGTGCCAGCAGCTTAGACAGCTCTGGAAACACCATATATTTT. Protein product: CASSLDSSGNTIYF.